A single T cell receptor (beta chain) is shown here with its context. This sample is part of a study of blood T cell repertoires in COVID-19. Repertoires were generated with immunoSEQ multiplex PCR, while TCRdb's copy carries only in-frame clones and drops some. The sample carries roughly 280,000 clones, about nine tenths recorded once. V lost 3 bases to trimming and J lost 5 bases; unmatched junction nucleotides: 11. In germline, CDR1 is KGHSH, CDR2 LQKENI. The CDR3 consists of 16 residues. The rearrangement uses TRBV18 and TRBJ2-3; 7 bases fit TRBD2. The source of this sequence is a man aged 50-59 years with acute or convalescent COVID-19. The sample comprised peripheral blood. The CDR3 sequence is CASSPGRGTVGDTQYF. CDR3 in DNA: TGTGCCAGCTCACCGGGGCGGGGGACGGTTGGAGATACGCAGTATTTT.